Sequencing of this TCR beta chain was carried out in a study of T cell repertoires in cytomegalovirus infection (dated by TCRdb to between 2018 and 2020). With regard to the full study: Alongside well-studied HLA-B-restricted epitopes, the peptide stimulations were aimed at recently identified HLA-C-restricted CMV epitopes, whose presentation resists viral immunomodulation. Donor HLA type was relevant to the analysis, as public TCR beta signatures indicated carriage of CMV infection together with the matching HLA type. General findings and caveats noted by the study authors: In both this cohort and an independent cohort of 352 donors, the cumulative frequency of public TCR beta family members distinguished carriers of CMV infection plus the relevant HLA type. The ex vivo response was dominated by HLA-C-restricted CMV-specific TCR beta clonotypes, and the single most frequent clonotype in two of eight donors was supplied by these HLA-C-restricted clonotypes.

The V and J ends are trimmed by 1 base and 6 bases, leaving 11 bases between them. CDR1 and CDR2 are read off the germline V gene as SGHRS and YFSETQ. Measured from the cysteine to the phenylalanine, the CDR3 is 14 residues long. This entry keeps only the CDR3 DNA: 42 bases, framed from base 1. For sequencing, an Illumina HiSeq 1500 was employed. TCRdb ran its own pipeline on the public reads, namely fastp trimming at Q25 and MiXCR clone calling, and kept in-frame beta chains. Each entry merges the rows of one CDR3 protein and shows their most common DNA and genes. The sample profile shows hundreds of thousands of distinct CDR3 sequences; roughly 33% of them were found once. The ten largest clones represent over 15% of the sample. The label giving this sample's treatment or condition can be read as: in vitro stimulation with specific CMV peptide epitopes to enrich CMV-specific T cells. This clonotype was counted a few times. What antigen it recognizes has not been identified. Per-nucleotide qualities are absent, and no much larger clonotype sits a single base away.

The sample here was cultured PBMCs, taken from culture after CMV antigen stimulation. The chain was built from TRBV5-1 and TRBJ2-1, with an unclear D gene assignment. This sequence was found in a human donor in good health (CMV status not recorded). Some clones in this sample may be carry-over from other donors' samples. The CDR3 reads as follows: CASSLTRSSNEQFF. In nucleotides, the sequence is TGCGCCAGCAGCTTGACCCGTTCGTCCAATGAGCAGTTCTTC. The variable domain in full, with residues beyond the CDR3 obtained from the reference TRBV5-1 and TRBJ2-1 genes, is KAGVTQTPRYLIKTRGQQVTLSCSPISGHRSVSWYQQTPGQGLQFLFEYFSETQRNKGNFPGRFSGRQFSNSRSEMNVSTLELGDSALYLCASSLTRSSNEQFFGPGTRLTVL.